Below, one TCR beta chain is given with its context. Per the original methods: Reference gene primers were amplified, and this amplification served to estimate nucleated cell counts. Libraries were prepared by immunoSEQ multiplex PCR; TCRdb keeps only in-frame clonotypes and omits some of them. That table is the source of V, J and clone size, and D and trimming were worked out from the DNA. The sample has about 250,000 clones, over 80% seen once. This sample was included in a study of blood T cell repertoires in COVID-19. As for the study in general: COVID-19 samples from acute and convalescent phases originated in the United States, Italy and Spain. T cells, B-cell-depleted T cells, or PBMCs provided the cDNA or gDNA that served as material.

The CDR3 runs to 15 residues. J lost 3 bases, V lost 6 bases, and 9 bases had no gene match. The germline CDR1 and CDR2 sequences are MNHEY and SVGAGI. The chain carries TRBV6-5 and TRBJ2-3; 7 bases are shared with TRBD2. This clonotype was obtained from a woman aged 60 to 75 with active or convalescent COVID-19. The material sequenced was peripheral blood. CDR3 sequence (DNA): TGTGCCAGCAGAGATTGGGGGGGAGGGACAGATACGCAGTATTTT. Its translation: CASRDWGGGTDTQYF.